One and the same sample provided the 28 T cell receptor beta chains below, sequenced in a study of cytomegalovirus exposure and HLA in healthy donors. The PCR made use of 60 Vbeta and 13 Jbeta primers. Profiled with immunoSEQ multiplex PCR; TCRdb holds only in-frame clones, not every one. The sample holds more than 95,000 clones, about four fifths seen once. Material: PBMCs. These receptors originate from a female donor in good health and CMV-seropositive.

The chain carries TRBV28 and TRBJ1-5, with a tentative D call TRBD1 (5 bases). From germline, CDR1 is MDHEN and CDR2 SYDVKM. Trimming shortened V by 2 bases and J by 5 bases, and 10 bases separated the two germline ends. The CDR3 is 14 residues long. The DNA for the CDR3 is TGTGCCAGCAGTTTAATGTCAGGGTATCAGCCCCAGCATTTT. Protein product: CASSLMSGYQPQHF. The full variable domain, rest sourced from reference TRBV28 and TRBJ1-5, is DVKVTQSSRYLVKRTGEKVFLECVQDMDHENMFWYRQDPGLGLRLIYFSYDVKMKEKGDIPEGYSVSREKKERFSLILESASTNQTSMYLCASSLMSGYQPQHFGDGTRLSIL.

This clone showed up just once. This chain links TRBV28 with TRBJ2-3; TRBD2 aligns across 7 bases. This CDR3 is built from 15 residues. Germline V gene sequence: CDR1 MDHEN, CDR2 SYDVKM. V was pared by 3 bases and J by 3 bases, with 6 bases of the junction left unmatched. The DNA for the CDR3 is TGTGCCAGCAGTTTTCGCGGGAGAGCAACAGATACGCAGTATTTT. Protein product: CASSFRGRATDTQYF.

The chain is built from TRBV28 and TRBJ2-6; 7 bases map to TRBD2. The germline CDR1 and CDR2 sequences are MDHEN and SYDVKM. There are 15 residues in the CDR3. The junction had 5 bases not matched to a gene; V was cut back by 4 bases and J by 5 bases. CDR3 bases: TGTGCCAGCAGTTCCCCAAGCGGGAGGGCCAACGTCCTGACTTTC. As protein: CASSSPSGRANVLTF. The full variable domain, in which reference TRBV28 and TRBJ2-6 provide the parts outside the CDR3, is DVKVTQSSRYLVKRTGEKVFLECVQDMDHENMFWYRQDPGLGLRLIYFSYDVKMKEKGDIPEGYSVSREKKERFSLILESASTNQTSMYLCASSSPSGRANVLTFGAGSRLTVL.

The table lists this clone with a count of one. J is TRBJ1-5 and V is TRBV4-3; D remains ambiguous. Germline V gives CDR1 LGHNA, CDR2 YSLEER. The CDR3 covers 14 residues. V shed 3 bases and J shed 4 bases, with 10 bases lying between them. The CDR3 region has the DNA TGCGCCAGCAGCCACGAATGGGAGAATCAGCCCCAGCATTTT. It yields the protein CASSHEWENQPQHF.

This clone was found a few times. Germline and junction disagree at one end, which may indicate a read error. This rearrangement joins TRBV7-3 to TRBJ1-2; D possibly corresponds to TRBD1 (5 bases). Germline assignment: CDR1 SGHTA and CDR2 FQGTGA. CDR3 length: 14 residues. CDR3 in DNA: TGTGCCAGCAGCGTAACAGGAAGAAGCGGTGGCTACACCTTC. As protein: CASSVTGRSGGYTF.

The V call is TRBV9, the J call TRBJ1-1; the D gene is possibly TRBD1 (6 bases). This CDR3 is built from 16 residues. V was cut by 0 bases and J by 1 base, with 13 bases left in between. The V gene's germline CDR1 is SGDLS and CDR2 YYNGEE. CDR3 loop: CASSVVQGHGNTEAFF. The CDR3 DNA reads as TGTGCCAGCAGCGTAGTACAGGGCCACGGGAACACTGAAGCTTTCTTT.

This clone occurred once. This sequence joins TRBV4-3 and TRBJ2-1, with D possibly matching TRBD2 (7 bases). The CDR3 is made up of 16 amino acids. Per germline, CDR1 LGHNA and CDR2 YSLEER. V was cut by 2 bases and J by 6 bases, with 17 bases left in between. This CDR3 reads CASSQYGGLTGNEQFF. CDR3 sequence (DNA): TGCGCCAGCAGCCAATACGGGGGGCTGACGGGCAATGAGCAGTTCTTC.

The V call is TRBV5-1, the J call TRBJ2-1; D unresolved. The CDR3 totals 14 residues. Looked up from germline, CDR1 is SGHRS and CDR2 is YFSETQ. Trimming cost V 4 bases and J 0 bases, with 8 bases left between them. CDR3 protein: CASSLMSSYNEQFF. DNA of the CDR3: TGCGCCAGCAGCCTTATGAGCTCCTACAATGAGCAGTTCTTC.

The chain carries TRBV4-2 and TRBJ2-3, with 13 bases identical to TRBD2. Looked up from germline, CDR1 is LGHNA and CDR2 is YNFKEQ. Germline trimming cut 5 bases from V and 1 base from J; bases unmatched to any gene: 9. The CDR3 is 18 amino acids. CDR3 loop: CASSSWTSGSVGTDTQYF. The CDR3 coding sequence is TGTGCCAGCAGCTCTTGGACTAGCGGGAGTGTAGGCACAGATACGCAGTATTTT.

CDR3 in amino acids: CASSPPEGIYTF. DNA for the CDR3: TGTGCCAGCAGCCCGCCGGAGGGTATCTACACCTTC. J is TRBJ1-2 and V is TRBV16; D is unresolved. The CDR3 length is 12 residues. With 4 bases removed from V and 10 bases from J, the gap between germline ends came to 13 bases. Germline lookup yields CDR1 KGHSY and CDR2 FQNENV.

This clone occurred a few times. The chain joins TRBV4-3 to TRBJ1-2; 7 nucleotides align to TRBD1. Trimming at V came to 0 bases and at J to 4 bases, leaving 17 bases not matched to a gene. Germline V gene lookup returns CDR1 LGHNA and CDR2 YSLEER. The CDR3 is made up of 19 amino acids. The DNA for the CDR3 is TGCGCCAGCAGCCAAGAATACGCCCTACATGGAACAGGGGCCTATGGCTACACCTTC. Amino acids: CASSQEYALHGTGAYGYTF.

V usage is TRBV7-9 and J usage is TRBJ2-7; weak D call: TRBD1 (5 bases). Trimming shortened V by 4 bases and J by 2 bases, and 15 bases separated the two germline ends. Germline CDR1 reads SEHNR; CDR2 reads FQNEAQ (reference sequence). The CDR3 runs 15 residues. The CDR3 nucleotides are TGTGCCAGCAGCTCCAGGGTCACGAGGCCCTACGAGCAGTACTTC. It translates to CASSSRVTRPYEQYF.

This chain uses TRBV6-4 with TRBJ2-1; D might be TRBD2 (6 bases). Trimming pared 6 bases from V and 0 bases from J, leaving 9 bases between. This CDR3 spans 14 amino acids. Germline V lookup: CDR1 MRHNA, CDR2 SNTAGT. The DNA for the CDR3 is TGTGCCAGCAGCGCTAGCGACTCCTACAATGAGCAGTTCTTC. Translation gives CASSASDSYNEQFF.

This chain joins TRBV9 and TRBJ2-1, with TRBD2 matching 11 bases. There are 17 residues in the CDR3. From germline, CDR1 is SGDLS and CDR2 YYNGEE. Trimming took 3 bases from V and 3 from J; bases not matched to a gene: 8. In nucleotides, the CDR3 is TGTGCCAGCAGCGGTCTAGCGGGAGGCACTGGCTACAATGAGCAGTTCTTC. It specifies CASSGLAGGTGYNEQFF.

This clone was picked up one time. The genes are TRBV28 and TRBJ2-7, with 8 bases aligning to TRBD2. Germline V lookup: CDR1 MDHEN, CDR2 SYDVKM. Trimming took 5 bases from V and 3 from J; bases not matched to a gene: 6. This CDR3 spans 14 amino acids. Here the CDR3 reads CASSRGGARYEQYF. The CDR3 coding sequence is TGTGCCAGCAGTCGGGGGGGGGCGCGCTACGAGCAGTACTTC.

V and J are TRBV6-4 and TRBJ2-1; 14 positions match TRBD2. CDR3 length: 15 amino acids. In germline, CDR1 is MRHNA, CDR2 SNTAGT. After removal of 5 bases from V and 7 bases from J, the junction contained 4 bases not matched to a gene. CDR3 DNA sequence: TGTGCCAGCAGTAAGACTAGCGGGAGGGTAAATGAGCAGTTCTTC. Amino acid sequence: CASSKTSGRVNEQFF.

The chain combines TRBV2 with TRBJ2-7; 9 positions match TRBD1. Germline V CDR1 and CDR2: SNHLY, FYNNEI. V lost 1 base and J lost 6; bases outside the gene matches: 10. This CDR3 comprises 16 residues. This CDR3 is CASSEVPPGQGSEQYF. The CDR3 bases are TGTGCCAGCAGTGAAGTCCCTCCGGGACAGGGTAGCGAGCAGTACTTC.

The gene calls are TRBV28 and TRBJ1-2, with D possibly TRBD1 on 5 matching bases. Germline CDR1 MDHEN, CDR2 SYDVKM. Between the trimmed V and J ends, which lost 3 bases and 8 bases, there was a span of 13 bases. The CDR3 contains 13 residues. CDR3 nucleotides: TGTGCCAGCAGTTTGATTGGGGGGAGGGGCTACACCTTC. It translates to CASSLIGGRGYTF.

This clone was seen a handful of times. The V gene is TRBV28, the J gene TRBJ1-1; 7 bases agree with TRBD1. The CDR3 is made up of 15 amino acids. V shed 6 bases, J shed 0 bases, and the junction held 7 bases outside the gene matches. Germline V gene data show CDR1 as MDHEN and CDR2 as SYDVKM. The CDR3 sequence: CASRNPQGLNTEAFF. CDR3 coding DNA: TGTGCCAGCAGAAACCCACAGGGGTTGAACACTGAAGCTTTCTTT.

The chain uses TRBV7-9 and TRBJ1-5; D is undetermined. The V end was cut by 8 bases, the J end by 7 bases, with 15 bases between. CDR3 length: 13 residues. CDR1 is SEHNR, CDR2 FQNEAQ, per germline (reference sequence). CDR3 sequence: CASAMSSVQPQHF. The CDR3 DNA reads TGTGCCAGCGCGATGAGCTCGGTGCAGCCCCAGCATTTT.

The chain links TRBV7-2 to TRBJ2-7; perhaps TRBD1 as D (9 bases). Germline V gene lookup returns CDR1 SGHTA and CDR2 FQGNSA. V gave up 5 bases and J gave up 4 bases, with 21 bases separating them. CDR3 length: 16 residues. DNA for the CDR3: TGTGCCAGCAGCCAAAGCGGGGGACAGGGCCCTTACGAGCAGTACTTC. Encoded protein: CASSQSGGQGPYEQYF.

The chain has TRBV5-1 and TRBJ1-1, with 7 bases identical to TRBD1. Germline CDR1 is SGHRS and CDR2 is YFSETQ. The J segment lost 5 bases and the V segment lost 0 bases, leaving 7 bases of the junction unmatched. The length of the CDR3 is 15 residues. CDR3 residues: CASSLANRGPTEAFF. The CDR3 DNA is TGCGCCAGCAGCTTGGCGAACAGGGGCCCAACTGAAGCTTTCTTT.

Points on this clone: The junction shows a germline mismatch at one end, possibly a read error. V usage is TRBV29-1 and J usage is TRBJ2-1; 10 bases are a match to TRBD1. This CDR3 contains 14 residues. In germline, CDR1 is SQVTM, CDR2 ANQGSEA. This CDR3 reads CSADPGQGYNGQFF. As DNA, the CDR3 is TGCAGCGCAGATCCGGGACAGGGGTACAATGGGCAGTTCTTC.

The chain uses TRBV28 and TRBJ1-5, with D uncertain. Germline V gene lookup returns CDR1 MDHEN and CDR2 SYDVKM. Trimming stripped 2 bases from V and 3 bases from J, with 8 bases between. CDR3 size: 14 residues. CDR3 protein: CASSLKSNNQPQHF. The CDR3 nucleotides read TGTGCCAGCAGTTTAAAGAGTAACAATCAGCCCCAGCATTTT.

The rearrangement uses TRBV25-1 and TRBJ1-5; TRBD1 aligns across 7 bases. This CDR3 has 14 residues. Unmatched junction bases numbered 3, after V lost 2 bases and J lost 5 bases. Germline loops: CDR1 MGHDK, CDR2 SYGVNS. The CDR3 sequence is CASSEGGGHQPQHF. The CDR3 nucleotides are TGTGCCAGCAGTGAAGGAGGGGGCCATCAGCCCCAGCATTTT.

The chain links TRBV5-1 to TRBJ2-5; the D gene is possibly TRBD1 (6 bases). Germline V gene data show CDR1 as SGHRS and CDR2 as YFSETQ. The V and J ends lost 3 bases and 4 bases respectively, with 13 bases between them. The CDR3 runs 14 residues. CDR3 nucleotides: TGCGCCAGCAGCTCGGGACACGGCCGAGAGACCCAGTACTTC. Its protein is CASSSGHGRETQYF.

The chain carries TRBV30 and TRBJ2-1; 15 bases match TRBD2. Germline lookup yields CDR1 GTSNPN and CDR2 SVGIG (reference sequence). V shed 3 bases, J shed 8 bases, and the junction held 5 bases outside the gene matches. The length of the CDR3 is 15 residues. The CDR3 coding sequence is TGTGCCTGGAGGGCCGGGACTAGCGGGAGGTATGAGCAGTTCTTC. Its protein product is CAWRAGTSGRYEQFF.

The chain's CDR3 is CASSLPRTGQWHEQYF. The CDR3 nucleotides are TGTGCCAGCAGCTTACCCCGGACAGGGCAGTGGCACGAGCAGTACTTC. The chain recombines TRBV7-2 with TRBJ2-7, with TRBD1 identical over 8 bases. Per the germline V gene, CDR1 is SGHTA and CDR2 is FQGNSA. This CDR3 spans 16 amino acids. V trimming: 2 bases; J trimming: 5 bases; junction bases outside the gene matches: 11.